These 30 T cell receptor beta chains originate from one sample sequenced in a study of T-cell memory formation after mild COVID-19. From the 5' RACE reads, TCRdb called clonotypes with MiXCR, one entry per CDR3 protein. The table has about 400,000 distinct CDR3 sequences, 16% seen once. The sample consisted of PBMCs or a T cell subset sorted from them (not recorded which). The receptors shown here come from a man between 18 and 29 years old who had mild COVID-19 (a few samples of this study predate the infection). Cell type and time point are not known.

This chain connects TRBV5-1 to TRBJ1-5; D remains unclear. CDR1 is SGHRS, CDR2 YFSETQ, per germline. Deletions cut 0 bases from V and 2 bases from J, with 6 bases between. CDR3 size: 14 residues. Here the CDR3 DNA reads TGCGCCAGCAGCTTGGATGGGCGCAATCAGCCCCAGCATTTT. Amino acid sequence: CASSLDGRNQPQHF.

This clonotype was observed once. The DNA for the CDR3 is TGTGCCAGCAGCTTGGGCGGGGAGTACACTGAAGCTTTCTTT. It specifies CASSLGGEYTEAFF. This chain connects TRBV5-4 to TRBJ1-1; no clear D gene. V lost 0 bases to trimming and J lost 3 bases, with 9 bases between them. CDR1 and CDR2 from the germline V gene are SGHNT and YYREEE (reference sequence). The CDR3 totals 14 residues.

This clonotype has more than one count but fewer than ten. The chain recombines TRBV7-9 with TRBJ2-7, with TRBD1 matching over 8 bases. The CDR3 contains 15 residues. V shed 5 bases, J shed 1 base, and the junction held 7 bases outside the gene matches. Germline CDR1 SEHNR, CDR2 FQNEAQ (reference sequence). Written as DNA, the CDR3 is TGTGCCAGCAGCCGAAACACAGGGGGTTCCTACGAGCAGTACTTC. It yields the protein CASSRNTGGSYEQYF. Full variable domain (remainder filled in from reference TRBV7-9 and TRBJ2-7): DTGVSQNPRHKITKRGQNVTFRCDPISEHNRLYWYRQTLGQGPEFLTYFQNEAQLEKSRLLSDRFSAERPKGSFSTLEIQRTEQGDSAMYLCASSRNTGGSYEQYFGPGTRLTVT.

This clonotype came up many times. V gene TRBV24-1 combines with J gene TRBJ2-2; possibly TRBD1 for D (6 bases). Per the germline V gene, CDR1 is KGHDR and CDR2 is SFDVKD. This CDR3 region has 14 residues. V gave up 4 bases and J gave up 1 base, with 6 bases separating them. CDR3 region: CATSEQGNTGELFF. The CDR3 DNA is TGTGCCACCAGTGAACAGGGGAACACCGGGGAGCTGTTTTTT.

This clonotype was seen repeatedly, ten times or more. The chain joins TRBV29-1 to TRBJ2-3, with TRBD1 matching 10 bases. CDR1 and CDR2 from the germline V gene are SQVTM and ANQGSEA. The ends lost 2 bases at V and 6 bases at J; junction bases unmatched: 5. The CDR3 extends over 14 amino acids. CDR3 region: CSVELEDRGDTQYF. CDR3 coding DNA: TGCAGCGTTGAATTAGAGGACAGGGGGGATACGCAGTATTTT.

The J gene is TRBJ2-1, the V gene TRBV5-1; D perhaps matches TRBD1 (7 bases). V was trimmed by 4 bases and J by 10 bases, leaving 18 bases between them. Per germline, CDR1 SGHRS and CDR2 YFSETQ. The CDR3 has 14 residues. This CDR3 is CASSTPEGAQEQFF. The CDR3 coding sequence is TGCGCCAGCAGCACCCCGGAGGGGGCCCAGGAGCAGTTCTTC.

This clonotype was counted once. The chain combines TRBV6-5 with TRBJ2-5; 7 nucleotides match TRBD1. CDR3 length: 15 residues. Unmatched junction bases numbered 10, after V lost 4 bases and J lost 5 bases. In germline, CDR1 is MNHEY, CDR2 SVGAGI. The CDR3 bases are TGTGCCAGCAGTTTTGGGGGACAGCCTTGGGAGACCCAGTACTTC. It is translated as CASSFGGQPWETQYF.

The rearrangement uses TRBV4-1 and TRBJ2-4; D might be TRBD1 or TRBD2, each matching 5 bases. CDR1 and CDR2 (germline): MGHRA, YSYEKL. Trimming took 3 bases from V and 11 from J, leaving 20 bases between them. CDR3 length: 15 residues. CDR3 DNA sequence: TGCGCCAGCAGCCAGGCCCCCGGGACCACGGCGGTTCAGTACTTC. Protein: CASSQAPGTTAVQYF.

This clonotype was found a few times. This chain uses TRBV29-1 with TRBJ2-7, with TRBD1 matching over 7 bases. Germline V gene data show CDR1 as SQVTM and CDR2 as ANQGSEA. The CDR3 is 15 amino acids. J gave up 2 bases and V 1 base, and 8 bases lay outside the gene matches. CDR3 sequence (DNA): TGCAGCGTTGAAGGCCAGACAGGGAGTCCCTACGAGCAGTACTTC. Protein product: CSVEGQTGSPYEQYF.

The chain joins TRBV7-6 to TRBJ2-1; D possibly corresponds to TRBD1 (5 bases). This CDR3 has 15 residues. CDR1 is SGHVS and CDR2 is FNYEAQ in the germline V gene. The germline V and J ends were trimmed by 5 bases and 0 bases, with 11 bases remaining between them. The CDR3 sequence is CASSSRQSSYNEQFF. The DNA for the CDR3 is TGTGCCAGCAGCAGCCGACAGAGCTCCTACAATGAGCAGTTCTTC. Full variable domain (outside the CDR3, taken from reference TRBV7-6 and TRBJ2-1): GAGVSQSPRYKVTKRGQDVALRCDPISGHVSLYWYRQALGQGPEFLTYFNYEAQQDKSGLPNDRFSAERPEGSISTLTIQRTEQRDSAMYRCASSSRQSSYNEQFFGPGTRLTVL.

This clonotype was counted only a few times. The chain couples TRBV12-3 or TRBV12-4 to TRBJ2-5; possible D gene TRBD2, 6 bases. The CDR3 is 14 amino acids. V shed 5 bases and J shed 1 base, with 11 bases lying between them. The CDR3 sequence: CASSPRTTQETQYF. CDR3 DNA sequence: TGTGCCAGCAGTCCCCGGACTACCCAAGAGACCCAGTACTTC.

The chain employs TRBV6-5 and TRBJ1-1, with 11 bases aligning to TRBD1. Germline CDR1 MNHEY, CDR2 SVGAGI. The CDR3 runs to 16 residues. V trimming: 2 bases; J trimming: 5 bases; junction bases outside the gene matches: 7. DNA of the CDR3: TGTGCCAGCAGTTACCCGCGGGACAGGGGGGGTACTGAAGCTTTCTTT. Translated, it gives CASSYPRDRGGTEAFF.

In this sample, this clonotype turned up a few times. V usage is TRBV7-9 and J usage is TRBJ1-4; the D is unclear. Germline V gene data show CDR1 as SEHNR and CDR2 as FQNEAQ (reference sequence). V lost 3 bases and J 8 bases, leaving 13 bases between the germline ends. The CDR3 totals 14 residues. CDR3: CASSLTPAEEKLFF. CDR3 DNA: TGTGCCAGCAGCTTGACCCCGGCGGAGGAAAAACTGTTTTTT.

There are a few counts of this clonotype. The V and J genes are TRBV3-1 and TRBJ2-7; TRBD2 matches at 14 bases. Looked up from germline, CDR1 is LGHDT and CDR2 is YNNKEL (reference sequence). This CDR3 contains 15 residues. V shed 3 bases and J 3 bases; nucleotides not matched to a gene: 1. CDR3 amino acids: CASSQGLAGVYEQYF. CDR3 sequence (DNA): TGTGCCAGCAGCCAGGGACTAGCGGGAGTCTACGAGCAGTACTTC.

The gene calls are TRBV7-2 and TRBJ2-2; tentatively, D is TRBD1 or TRBD2 (5 bases each). The length of the CDR3 is 16 residues. V was pared by 2 bases and J by 7 bases, with 17 bases between. Germline CDR1 SGHTA, CDR2 FQGNSA. The CDR3 sequence is CASSLLGFGAVGELFF. The CDR3 nucleotides are TGTGCCAGCAGCTTACTTGGCTTCGGGGCGGTCGGGGAGCTGTTTTTT.

This clonotype was observed a few times. V is TRBV9 and J is TRBJ1-1; 9 bases fit TRBD1. CDR1 SGDLS and CDR2 YYNGEE come from the germline V gene. V gave up 4 bases and J gave up 6 bases; unmatched junction bases: 7. The CDR3 totals 14 residues. The chain's CDR3 is CASSPGQGGSEAFF. The DNA for the CDR3 is TGTGCCAGCAGCCCGGGACAGGGAGGCTCTGAAGCTTTCTTT.

This clonotype was observed once. This chain uses TRBV30 with TRBJ1-4, with D perhaps TRBD1 (5 bases). The germline V gene has CDR1 GTSNPN and CDR2 SVGIG (reference sequence). CDR3 size: 15 residues. With 4 bases removed from V and 5 bases from J, the gap between germline ends came to 17 bases. For the CDR3, the DNA is TGTGCCTGGACCTCTACCAAAGGGACCAATGAAAAACTGTTTTTT. Translated, it gives CAWTSTKGTNEKLFF.

This clonotype was picked up a small number of times. The rearrangement joins TRBV5-1 to TRBJ2-3, with D maybe TRBD2 (6 bases). The ends were cut back, 4 bases at V and 2 bases at J, with 23 bases in the middle. CDR1 and CDR2 from the germline V gene are SGHRS and YFSETQ. This CDR3 has 18 residues. This CDR3 is CASSRAPALAGSTDTQYF. The CDR3 DNA follows: TGCGCCAGCAGCAGGGCCCCCGCTCTTGCGGGGTCCACAGATACGCAGTATTTT.

This chain links TRBV15 with TRBJ1-5; D is ambiguous. CDR3 length: 11 amino acids. The germline gives CDR1 LNHNV, CDR2 YYDKDF (reference sequence). Between the trimmed V and J ends, which lost 8 bases and 9 bases, there was a span of 11 bases. The CDR3: CATGRPTPQHF. In nucleotides, the CDR3 is TGTGCCACCGGCCGTCCAACGCCCCAGCATTTT.

This clonotype was counted between two and nine times. The genes are TRBV20-1 and TRBJ1-1; D might be TRBD1 (6 bases). Per the germline V gene, CDR1 is DFQATT and CDR2 is SNEGSKA (reference sequence). The CDR3 has 15 residues. V was trimmed by 6 bases and J by 5 bases, leaving 22 bases between them. The CDR3 sequence: CSATGTLGGRTEAFF. CDR3 sequence (DNA): TGCAGTGCGACCGGGACACTCGGGGGGCGGACTGAAGCTTTCTTT.

This clonotype was detected many times. V gene TRBV12-3 or TRBV12-4 combines with J gene TRBJ1-1; possibly TRBD1 for D (5 bases). This CDR3 contains 13 residues. V was pared by 6 bases and J by 0 bases, with 8 bases between. The chain's CDR3 is CASRQELNTEAFF. The DNA of the CDR3 is TGTGCCAGCAGACAGGAGTTGAACACTGAAGCTTTCTTT.

The genes are TRBV5-4 and TRBJ1-1, with D maybe TRBD1 (5 bases). CDR3 length: 16 residues. Germline CDR1 SGHNT, CDR2 YYREEE (reference sequence). The ends were cut back, 1 base at V and 2 bases at J, with 15 bases in the middle. The CDR3, as DNA: TGTGCCAGCAGCTTGTCGGCAGGGAGCACTAACACTGAAGCTTTCTTT. Its protein is CASSLSAGSTNTEAFF.

On this clonotype: Because the CDR3 is missing its conserved closing phenylalanine or tryptophan, this is likely a read error. V usage is TRBV7-9 and J usage is TRBJ2-5, with TRBD2 as a possible D gene (5 bases). The CDR3 runs 14 residues. Germline V gene lookup returns CDR1 SEHNR and CDR2 FQNEAQ (reference sequence). V gave up 3 bases and J gave up 5 bases, with 13 bases separating them. CDR3 region: CASSFSRVPETQYL. The CDR3 coding sequence is TGTGCCAGCAGCTTTTCGAGGGTCCCCGAGACCCAGTACTTA.

This clonotype was seen more than once but under ten times. The V gene is TRBV6-6, the J gene TRBJ2-3; no definite D call. The V gene lost 10 bases and the J gene lost 4 bases, with 9 bases spanning the gap. This CDR3 contains 11 residues. Germline V gene lookup returns CDR1 MNHNY and CDR2 SVGAGI (reference sequence). The CDR3 coding sequence is TGTGCCACCGCTTGGGCAGATACGCAGTATTTT. Protein sequence: CATAWADTQYF.

The chain carries TRBV20-1 and TRBJ1-2; D unresolved. Trimming pared 6 bases from V and 7 bases from J, leaving 15 bases between. Germline lookup yields CDR1 DFQATT and CDR2 SNEGSKA (reference sequence). The CDR3 has 12 amino acids. In DNA form, the CDR3 reads TGCAGTGCGAGGGAGCATATGGGTGGCTACACCTTC. This encodes CSAREHMGGYTF.

Here the CDR3 DNA reads TGTGCCAGCAGCCCCGGACTCTGGGATCAGAACACTGAAGCTTTCTTT. Protein: CASSPGLWDQNTEAFF. This chain uses TRBV7-9 with TRBJ1-1; D unclear. Between the trimmed V and J ends, which lost 5 bases and 1 base, there was a span of 17 bases. The CDR3 extends over 16 amino acids. Germline CDR1 SEHNR, CDR2 FQNEAQ (reference sequence).

The chain uses TRBV6-5 and TRBJ1-1; TRBD1 matches at 8 bases. The CDR3 consists of 13 residues. The V and J ends lost 6 bases and 8 bases, in that order; junction bases with no gene match: 8. Germline-derived CDR1 and CDR2 are MNHEY and SVGAGI. The CDR3 bases are TGTGCCAGCAGCCCAGGACAGGGTGGGGAAGCTTTCTTT. It translates to CASSPGQGGEAFF.

This chain connects TRBV6-5 to TRBJ1-1; D gene unclear. The CDR3 is 13 residues long. CDR1 is MNHEY and CDR2 is SVGAGI in the germline V gene. V was shortened by 7 bases and J by 0 bases, with 9 bases between the two germline ends. For the CDR3, the DNA is TGTGCCAGCAATGCCGGGTTGAACACTGAAGCTTTCTTT. Encoded protein: CASNAGLNTEAFF.

This chain uses TRBV10-3 with TRBJ1-5; D is unresolved. Per germline, CDR1 ENHRY and CDR2 SYGVKD. The V and J ends lost 2 bases and 6 bases respectively, with 5 bases between them. This CDR3 spans 12 amino acids. The CDR3 nucleotides read TGTGCCATCAGTGAGGGGGTTCAGCCCCAGCATTTT. Protein sequence: CAISEGVQPQHF.

This sequence joins TRBV6-1 and TRBJ2-6, with no clear D. Germline V gene data show CDR1 as MNHNS and CDR2 as SASEGT. The CDR3 has 16 amino acids. V lost 2 bases, J lost 1 base, and 9 bases lay in between. As DNA, the CDR3 is TGTGCCAGCAGTGAACGGATTCTTTCTGGGGCCAACGTCCTGACTTTC. This codes for CASSERILSGANVLTF.